Listed here is a single T cell receptor beta chain. Its antigen is still unknown. This sample is drawn from a study of T-cell reconstitution after alpha-beta-depleted transplantation in children. The TCRbeta library was prepared with unique molecular identifiers. Using its own MiXCR run on the PCR reads, TCRdb lists one record per CDR3 protein. Among fewer than 450,000 distinct CDR3 sequences listed, 15% to 20% were seen once. The CDR3 totals 15 residues. The germline V gene encodes CDR1 PRHDT and CDR2 FYEKMQ (reference sequence). V dropped 5 bases and J dropped 2 bases, with 13 bases sitting between them. Study findings and constraints: Two months or so post-transplant, alpha-beta T cells reportedly derived from several hundred expanded graft clones. From surviving recipient T cells and thymic progenitors came the high day-60 TCRbeta diversity observed in some patients.

The rearrangement joins TRBV13 to TRBJ2-1; a possible D gene is TRBD2 (6 bases). The sequencing here drew on PBMCs, mostly from graft donor cells, taken 360 days after TCRalphabeta/CD19-depleted stem cell transplant. This clonotype was obtained from a male patient between 2 and 15 years old who had a stem cell transplant for acute lymphoblastic leukemia, so the T cells may come from the graft donor. The CDR3 here is CASSQRLDTYNEQFF. The CDR3 nucleotides read TGTGCCAGCAGCCAGAGACTAGACACCTACAATGAGCAGTTCTTC.